This T cell receptor beta chain originates from a study of control samples from healthy donors and cancer patients. From germline, CDR1 is SGHRS and CDR2 YFSETQ. With V trimmed by 4 bases and J by 8 bases, 9 bases remained unmatched. This CDR3 has 15 amino acids. Using immunoSEQ multiplex PCR, the repertoire was profiled, and TCRdb retains in-frame clones only, with some absent. The table has some 71,000 clones, around nine tenths seen once; the top ten hold roughly a fifth. V is TRBV5-1 and J is TRBJ1-4, with 9 bases that match TRBD1. The TCR comes from a man between 60 and 70 years old with lung cancer. Sequenced: PBMCs. This CDR3 is CASSGTGFNEEKLFF. CDR3 coding DNA: TGCGCCAGCAGCGGGACAGGGTTTAATGAAGAAAAACTGTTTTTT.